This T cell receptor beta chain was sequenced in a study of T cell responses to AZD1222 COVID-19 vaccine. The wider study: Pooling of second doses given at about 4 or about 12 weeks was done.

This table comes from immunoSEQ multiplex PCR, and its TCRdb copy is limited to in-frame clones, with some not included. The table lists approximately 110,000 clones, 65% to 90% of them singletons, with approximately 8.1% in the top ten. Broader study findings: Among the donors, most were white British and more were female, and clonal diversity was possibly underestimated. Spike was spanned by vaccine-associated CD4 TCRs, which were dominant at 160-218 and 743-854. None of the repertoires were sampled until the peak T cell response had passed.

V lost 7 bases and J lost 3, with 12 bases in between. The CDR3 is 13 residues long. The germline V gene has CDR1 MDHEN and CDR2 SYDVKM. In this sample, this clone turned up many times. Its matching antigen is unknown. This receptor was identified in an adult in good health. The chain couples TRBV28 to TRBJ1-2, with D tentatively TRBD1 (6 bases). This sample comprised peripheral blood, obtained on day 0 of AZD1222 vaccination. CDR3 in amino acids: CASTAGAYYGYTF. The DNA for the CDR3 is TGTGCCAGCACCGCAGGGGCTTACTATGGCTACACCTTC.